This T cell receptor beta chain was sequenced during a study of beta chain features in type 1 diabetes. Whole-study context: In age, gender and cell yields, patients were similar to healthy donors. General study points: The cDNA sequencing approach could over-represent high-TCR-expressing cells. Shorter templates might be favored by PCR, equally in patients and controls. Fewer junction insertions and more nucleotide deletions appeared in type 1 diabetes patients.

The CDR3 spans 15 residues. CDR1 is MGHDK and CDR2 is SYGVNS in the germline V gene. J was trimmed by 6 bases and V by 7 bases; bases with no gene match: 10. This clone turned up a few times. Its target is unknown. TCRB transcripts that were expressed got sequenced, as all of the isolated RNA had been reverse transcribed. Data came from immunoSEQ multiplex PCR; TCRdb stores just in-frame clones and leaves some out. The data hold approximately 340,000 clones, with about 15% observed a single time. The clonotype was recovered from a woman under 30 in good health. J is TRBJ2-3 and V is TRBV25-1, with 10 bases matching TRBD1. Sequencing was done on a sample of naive CD4+ T cells from blood. CDR3 protein: CASTRPGQGMDTQYF. The CDR3 bases are TGTGCCAGCACCCGACCGGGACAGGGGATGGATACGCAGTATTTT.